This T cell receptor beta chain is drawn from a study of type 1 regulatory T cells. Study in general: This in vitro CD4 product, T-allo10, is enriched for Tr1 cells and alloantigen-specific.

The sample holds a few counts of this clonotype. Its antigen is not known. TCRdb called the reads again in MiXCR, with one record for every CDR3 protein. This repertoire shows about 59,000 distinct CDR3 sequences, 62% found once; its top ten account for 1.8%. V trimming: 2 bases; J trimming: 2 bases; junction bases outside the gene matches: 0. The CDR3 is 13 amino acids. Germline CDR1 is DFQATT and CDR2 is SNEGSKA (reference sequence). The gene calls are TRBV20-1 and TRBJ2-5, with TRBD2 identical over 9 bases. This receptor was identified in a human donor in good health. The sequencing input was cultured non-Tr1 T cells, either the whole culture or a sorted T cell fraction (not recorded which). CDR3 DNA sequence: TGCAGTGCTAGACTAGCGGGGCAAGAGACCCAGTACTTC. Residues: CSARLAGQETQYF.